Following are 23 T cell receptor beta chains from one sample sequenced in a study of blood T cell repertoires in COVID-19. Only in-frame clones appear in the TCRdb table, and some are missing; sequencing was by immunoSEQ multiplex PCR. The profile shows about 250,000 clones, roughly 90% of them singletons. The source material was PBMCs or T cells enriched from blood (not recorded which). These TCRs come from a woman aged 30 to 39 with acute COVID-19.

This chain links TRBV6-5 with TRBJ2-6, with 12 bases aligning to TRBD1. J gave up 9 bases and V 3 bases, and 6 bases lay outside the gene matches. The germline gives CDR1 MNHEY, CDR2 SVGAGI. This CDR3 has 16 residues. The CDR3 loop is CASSYEGQGAGNVLTF. CDR3 in DNA: TGTGCCAGCAGTTATGAGGGACAGGGGGCTGGCAACGTCCTGACTTTC.

The CDR3 loop reads CASSDRLSGSRTGELFF. The DNA of the CDR3 is TGCGCCAGCAGCGACCGCTTGAGCGGGAGTCGAACCGGGGAGCTGTTTTTT. The chain recombines TRBV5-1 with TRBJ2-2; 8 nucleotides match TRBD2. The CDR3 covers 17 residues. Germline V gene lookup returns CDR1 SGHRS and CDR2 YFSETQ. After removal of 4 bases from V and 5 bases from J, the junction contained 13 bases not matched to a gene.

This clone was seen once. The gene calls are TRBV19 and TRBJ2-5, with a weak D call TRBD2 (8 bases). Trimming shortened V by 10 bases and J by 7 bases, and 25 bases separated the two germline ends. The CDR3 length is 15 residues. Germline V gives CDR1 LNHDA, CDR2 SQIVND (reference sequence). CDR3 in amino acids: CATSYGTGAGGTQYF. DNA of the CDR3: TGTGCCACCTCTTATGGTACAGGGGCGGGGGGGACCCAGTACTTC. Full variable domain (missing parts from reference TRBV19 and TRBJ2-5): DGGITQSPKYLFRKEGQNVTLSCEQNLNHDAMYWYRQDPGQGLRLIYYSQIVNDFQKGDIAEGYSVSREKKESFPLTVTSAQKNPTAFYLCATSYGTGAGGTQYFGPGTRLLVL.

The chain couples TRBV4-1 to TRBJ2-7; 9 bases agree with TRBD1. This CDR3 is built from 17 residues. Germline CDR1 reads MGHRA; CDR2 reads YSYEKL. With 0 bases clipped from V and 0 bases from J, the junction kept 6 bases outside the gene matches. DNA for the CDR3: TGCGCCAGCAGCCAAGAAGGGACAGGGTTGAGCTCCTACGAGCAGTACTTC. Its protein is CASSQEGTGLSSYEQYF.

This chain joins TRBV28 and TRBJ1-2, with TRBD1 identical over 8 bases. This CDR3 comprises 13 residues. Trimming at V came to 5 bases and at J to 8 bases, leaving 7 bases not matched to a gene. Germline V CDR1 and CDR2: MDHEN, SYDVKM. The CDR3, as DNA: TGTGCCAGCAGTAAGACAGGGGTTCGAGGCTACACCTTC. It translates to CASSKTGVRGYTF.

The chain recombines TRBV5-1 with TRBJ1-2, with TRBD1 as a possible D gene (6 bases). The V and J ends lost 0 bases and 6 bases respectively, with 12 bases between them. This CDR3 has 14 residues. The germline V gene has CDR1 SGHRS and CDR2 YFSETQ. The CDR3 nucleotides are TGCGCCAGCAGCTTGGGGACAGCGAAGAATGGCTACACCTTC. Encoded protein: CASSLGTAKNGYTF.

The rearrangement joins TRBV29-1 to TRBJ2-3; TRBD2 aligns across 7 bases. Trimming at V came to 4 bases and at J to 0 bases, leaving 7 bases not matched to a gene. The CDR3 is 15 residues long. Germline V CDR1 and CDR2: SQVTM, ANQGSEA. This CDR3 reads CSVAASGTSTDTQYF. The CDR3 DNA reads TGCAGCGTTGCCGCTAGCGGAACTAGCACAGATACGCAGTATTTT.

The chain joins TRBV28 to TRBJ2-5; 9 bases match TRBD2. Losses at the gene ends were 1 base for V and 5 bases for J; bases not matched to a gene: 5. The CDR3 has 15 residues. The germline CDR1 and CDR2 sequences are MDHEN and SYDVKM. The CDR3 region has the DNA TGTGCCAGCAGTTTATCGGGACTAGCTCGCGAGACCCAGTACTTC. This gives the protein CASSLSGLARETQYF.

The chain couples TRBV13 to TRBJ2-7, with no clear D. The germline CDR1 and CDR2 sequences are PRHDT and FYEKMQ (reference sequence). The CDR3 covers 14 residues. With 3 bases removed from V and 0 bases from J, the gap between germline ends came to 9 bases. In DNA, the CDR3 is TGTGCCAGCAGCTTCCCAGAAAGCTCCTACGAGCAGTACTTC. Amino acid sequence: CASSFPESSYEQYF.

This CDR3 reads CASIDRRLETQYF. CDR3 bases: TGTGCCAGCATAGACAGGAGGTTAGAGACCCAGTACTTC. This sequence joins TRBV2 and TRBJ2-5, with D perhaps TRBD1 (6 bases). The CDR3 loop spans 13 amino acids. CDR1 and CDR2 from the germline V gene are SNHLY and FYNNEI. V dropped 7 bases and J dropped 4 bases, with 13 bases sitting between them.

This chain links TRBV7-9 with TRBJ2-1; D unresolved. This CDR3 comprises 14 residues. V lost 6 bases, J lost 6 bases, and 15 bases lay in between. Germline V gene sequence: CDR1 SEHNR, CDR2 FQNEAQ (reference sequence). The CDR3 here is CASSHSAPANEQFF. CDR3 in DNA: TGTGCCAGCAGTCACAGTGCCCCCGCCAATGAGCAGTTCTTC.

The chain uses TRBV6-1 and TRBJ2-3; 7 positions agree with TRBD1. The ends lost 1 base at V and 4 bases at J; junction bases unmatched: 11. The germline CDR1 and CDR2 sequences are MNHNS and SASEGT. This CDR3 has 17 amino acids. The CDR3 loop is CASSEVVRGLGADTQYF. Written as DNA, the CDR3 is TGTGCCAGCAGTGAAGTTGTTAGGGGGCTCGGGGCAGATACGCAGTATTTT.

The chain combines TRBV9 with TRBJ2-7, with D possibly matching TRBD1 (5 bases). This CDR3 comprises 14 residues. The germline V gene has CDR1 SGDLS and CDR2 YYNGEE. Trimming cost V 0 bases and J 6 bases, with 13 bases left between them. The CDR3 region has the DNA TGTGCCAGCAGCGTAGTTGGGCAGGGCAGCGAGCAGTACTTC. As protein: CASSVVGQGSEQYF.

This sequence joins TRBV2 and TRBJ2-3, with TRBD2 identical over 9 bases. CDR3 size: 15 residues. The V gene's germline CDR1 is SNHLY and CDR2 FYNNEI. Trimming removed 7 bases from V and 1 base from J; junction bases left unmatched: 6. CDR3 region: CASNRGGGGTDTQYF. The CDR3 coding sequence is TGTGCCAGCAACCGCGGGGGGGGTGGCACAGATACGCAGTATTTT.

This chain links TRBV28 with TRBJ2-2; a possible D gene is TRBD1 (6 bases). V shed 3 bases and J shed 5 bases, with 16 bases lying between them. This CDR3 contains 16 residues. Germline CDR1 reads MDHEN; CDR2 reads SYDVKM. The CDR3 sequence is CASSFYPRTVTGELFF. DNA of the CDR3: TGTGCCAGCAGTTTCTACCCCCGGACAGTGACCGGGGAGCTGTTTTTT.

V gene TRBV6-5 combines with J gene TRBJ2-7; weak D call: TRBD1 (6 bases). Germline assignment: CDR1 MNHEY and CDR2 SVGAGI. The V end was cut by 5 bases, the J end by 0 bases, with 11 bases between. This CDR3 contains 14 residues. The CDR3 bases are TGTGCCAGCAGTCGGACAGTGAGCTCCTACGAGCAGTACTTC. Residues: CASSRTVSSYEQYF.

The V and J genes are TRBV6-6 and TRBJ1-5, with D hard to call. This CDR3 is 11 amino acids long. The germline V gene has CDR1 MNHNY and CDR2 SVGAGI (reference sequence). Trimming cost V 6 bases and J 9 bases, with 9 bases left between them. CDR3 region: CASSSASPQHF. Here the CDR3 DNA reads TGTGCCAGCAGCAGCGCTTCGCCCCAGCATTTT.

This clone was detected a few times. The chain recombines TRBV29-1 with TRBJ1-6, with D possibly being TRBD1 (6 bases). Germline CDR1 SQVTM, CDR2 ANQGSEA. V shed 4 bases and J shed 7 bases, with 11 bases lying between them. There are 13 residues in the CDR3. The CDR3 loop is CSVVTGPNSPLHF. DNA for the CDR3: TGCAGCGTTGTGACAGGCCCCAATTCACCCCTCCACTTT.

J is TRBJ1-1 and V is TRBV7-6; D gene ambiguous. CDR1 and CDR2 (germline): SGHVS, FNYEAQ. V was cut by 0 bases and J by 2 bases, with 10 bases left in between. This CDR3 region has 15 residues. This CDR3 reads CASSLALAGNTEAFF. The DNA for the CDR3 is TGTGCCAGCAGCTTAGCGCTTGCGGGCAACACTGAAGCTTTCTTT. The whole variable domain, filled in from reference TRBV7-6 and TRBJ1-1, reads GAGVSQSPRYKVTKRGQDVALRCDPISGHVSLYWYRQALGQGPEFLTYFNYEAQQDKSGLPNDRFSAERPEGSISTLTIQRTEQRDSAMYRCASSLALAGNTEAFFGQGTRLTVV.

The chain couples TRBV5-1 to TRBJ2-5; D possibly corresponds to TRBD1 (6 bases). CDR1 and CDR2 (germline): SGHRS, YFSETQ. The ends were cut back, 4 bases at V and 1 base at J, with 11 bases in the middle. CDR3 length equals 14 residues. In DNA form, the CDR3 reads TGCGCCAGCAGCCCGGACAGACTCCAAGAGACCCAGTACTTC. Its translation is CASSPDRLQETQYF.

This chain connects TRBV7-8 to TRBJ2-2, with 9 bases fitting TRBD1. The CDR3 extends over 15 amino acids. The ends lost 5 bases at V and 5 bases at J; junction bases unmatched: 6. Per germline, CDR1 SGHVS and CDR2 FQNEAQ. CDR3 sequence: CASSAWTGETGELFF. DNA for the CDR3: TGTGCCAGCAGCGCCTGGACAGGGGAAACCGGGGAGCTGTTTTTT.

The rearrangement links TRBV28 to TRBJ2-1; the match to TRBD2 covers 8 bases. Germline loops: CDR1 MDHEN, CDR2 SYDVKM. Trimming took 5 bases from V and 5 from J; bases not matched to a gene: 17. The CDR3 consists of 18 residues. The DNA of the CDR3 is TGTGCCAGCAGTAACACGGGAGGGGCGTGGTACCAACACAATGAGCAGTTCTTC. This encodes CASSNTGGAWYQHNEQFF. Looking up the rest from reference TRBV28 and TRBJ2-1 gives the full variable domain: DVKVTQSSRYLVKRTGEKVFLECVQDMDHENMFWYRQDPGLGLRLIYFSYDVKMKEKGDIPEGYSVSREKKERFSLILESASTNQTSMYLCASSNTGGAWYQHNEQFFGPGTRLTVL.

This chain links TRBV25-1 with TRBJ1-2; D is ambiguous. The CDR3 sequence is 13 residues long. Germline V CDR1 and CDR2: MGHDK, SYGVNS. The germline V and J ends were trimmed by 4 bases and 6 bases, with 12 bases remaining between them. CDR3 nucleotide sequence: TGTGCCAGCAGTGTATCCGGGATCGATGGCTACACCTTC. Its translation: CASSVSGIDGYTF.